One and the same sample provided the 29 T cell receptor beta chains below, sequenced in a study of patients and donors after allogeneic stem cell transplantation. Each CDR3 protein is one row after TCRdb ran MiXCR on the RT-PCR reads. This sample has about 960,000 distinct CDR3 sequences, with roughly 18% found just once. Material for sequencing was blood, either unsorted or a sorted T cell fraction (not recorded which). These receptors all stem from a human donor who was either an allogeneic HSCT recipient or a stem cell or donor lymphocyte infusion donor (not recorded which). It is not recorded whose cells these are; they may come from a transplant donor.

In this sample, this clonotype turned up a few times. The genes are TRBV21-1 and TRBJ1-4; the table's TRBD1 call for D was not verified on the DNA. TRBV21-1 is a documented pseudogene. This CDR3 is built from 19 residues. The CDR3 coding sequence is TGTGCCAGCAGCAAAGTACCAGGGACAGAGAAAGCAACTAATGAAAAACTGTTTTTT. Translating gives CASSKVPGTEKATNEKLFF.

This clonotype came up a few times. V usage is TRBV20-1 and J usage is TRBJ2-3, with a weak D call TRBD2 (5 bases). From germline, CDR1 is DFQATT and CDR2 SNEGSKA (reference sequence). V was shortened by 6 bases and J by 3 bases, with 10 bases between the two germline ends. This CDR3 spans 12 amino acids. CDR3 sequence (DNA): TGCAGTGCGTCGCTAGCAACAGATACGCAGTATTTT. Translating gives CSASLATDTQYF.

This rearrangement joins TRBV2 to TRBJ1-4; D may be TRBD1 (5 bases). The V and J ends lost 6 bases and 3 bases respectively, with 14 bases between them. Germline V gives CDR1 SNHLY, CDR2 FYNNEI. The CDR3 spans 15 residues. The CDR3: CASRGGRGANEKLFF. In DNA form, the CDR3 reads TGTGCCAGCAGGGGAGGAAGGGGAGCTAATGAAAAACTGTTTTTT. Complete variable domain (other parts from reference TRBV2 and TRBJ1-4): EPEVTQTPSHQVTQMGQEVILRCVPISNHLYFYWYRQILGQKVEFLVSFYNNEISEKSEIFDDQFSVERPDGSNFTLKIRSTKLEDSAMYFCASRGGRGANEKLFFGSGTQLSVL.

The chain combines TRBV12-3 or TRBV12-4 with TRBJ2-3; D is unclear. This CDR3 contains 13 residues. Trimming took off 8 bases at V and 3 bases at J, with 12 bases between the two ends. The CDR3: CASYTRPTDTQYF. CDR3 DNA sequence: TGTGCCAGCTATACTCGCCCGACAGATACGCAGTATTTT.

V is TRBV5-6 and J is TRBJ2-3; D call uncertain. This CDR3 spans 13 amino acids. The V gene's germline CDR1 is SGHDT and CDR2 YYEEEE. Trimming stripped 4 bases from V and 6 bases from J, with 12 bases between. The chain's CDR3 is CASSAGRRDTQYF. CDR3 DNA: TGTGCCAGCAGCGCCGGACGGCGGGATACGCAGTATTTT.

This sequence joins TRBV12-3 or TRBV12-4 and TRBJ2-2, with D possibly matching TRBD2 (6 bases). The CDR3 length is 14 residues. The germline V and J ends were trimmed by 7 bases and 6 bases, with 15 bases remaining between them. This CDR3 reads CASTRELFAGELFF. The CDR3 bases are TGTGCCAGCACTCGGGAGTTGTTTGCCGGGGAGCTGTTTTTT.

CDR3 DNA: TGTGCCAGCAGTCCTGATGTGGCAGCTAACTATGGCTACACCTTC. Amino acids: CASSPDVAANYGYTF. The chain joins TRBV12-3 or TRBV12-4 to TRBJ1-2; no firm D call. The ends were cut back, 5 bases at V and 0 bases at J, with 13 bases in the middle. This CDR3 comprises 15 residues.

CDR3 sequence reads: CASSPTGEPLSSYEQYF. The CDR3 nucleotides read TGTGCCAGCAGCCCAACAGGGGAGCCTTTAAGCTCCTACGAGCAGTACTTC. The genes are TRBV9 and TRBJ2-7; 7 positions agree with TRBD1. The CDR3 spans 17 residues. Germline V gene data show CDR1 as SGDLS and CDR2 as YYNGEE. J gave up 0 bases and V 4 bases, and 13 bases lay outside the gene matches. Full variable domain (missing parts from reference TRBV9 and TRBJ2-7): DSGVTQTPKHLITATGQRVTLRCSPRSGDLSVYWYQQSLDQGLQFLIQYYNGEERAKGNILERFSAQQFPDLHSELNLSSLELGDSALYFCASSPTGEPLSSYEQYFGPGTRLTVT.

This clonotype has ten or more counts. One end of the junction is discordant with germline, which a read error may explain. This chain links TRBV5-1 with TRBJ2-2; perhaps TRBD2 as D (5 bases). Germline lookup yields CDR1 SGHRS and CDR2 YFSETQ. CDR3 size: 13 residues. The CDR3: CASSLGSTGELFF. The CDR3 DNA is TGTGCCAGCAGTTTAGGGAGCACCGGGGAGCTGTTTTTT.

The V and J genes are TRBV11-3 and TRBJ2-1; weak D call: TRBD1 (5 bases). Trimming left V 3 bases short and J 4 bases short, with 10 bases between. The V gene's germline CDR1 is SGHNT and CDR2 YENEEA. This CDR3 is 14 amino acids long. The CDR3 sequence is CASSLDTIYNEQFF. DNA of the CDR3: TGTGCCAGCAGCTTGGACACTATATACAATGAGCAGTTCTTC.

This clonotype was observed a few times. CDR3 amino acids: CSASIGRGTDTQYF. CDR3 sequence (DNA): TGCAGTGCTAGTATTGGTCGCGGCACAGATACGCAGTATTTT. The rearrangement joins TRBV20-1 to TRBJ2-3; the D is unclear. The V and J ends lost 3 bases and 1 base respectively, with 11 bases between them. Looked up from germline, CDR1 is DFQATT and CDR2 is SNEGSKA (reference sequence). CDR3 size: 14 residues.

V usage is TRBV7-3 and J usage is TRBJ1-6; maybe TRBD1 (6 bases). Germline loops: CDR1 SGHTA, CDR2 FQGTGA. Trimming pared 8 bases from V and 9 bases from J, leaving 17 bases between. This CDR3 has 14 amino acids. This chain's CDR3 is CASGQGLLGSPLHF. CDR3 bases: TGTGCCAGCGGCCAGGGGCTTTTAGGTTCACCCCTCCACTTT.

The chain links TRBV2 to TRBJ2-1, with 12 positions matching TRBD2. The CDR3 sequence is 17 residues long. Germline lookup yields CDR1 SNHLY and CDR2 FYNNEI. The junction had 8 bases not matched to a gene; V was cut back by 1 base and J by 7 bases. The CDR3 region is CASSEVRPGLAGNEQFF. DNA of the CDR3: TGTGCCAGCAGTGAAGTTCGGCCGGGACTAGCGGGTAATGAGCAGTTCTTC.

V is TRBV30 and J is TRBJ1-1, with D maybe TRBD1 (6 bases). There are 15 residues in the CDR3. Trimming pared 0 bases from V and 1 base from J, leaving 12 bases between. Germline-derived CDR1 and CDR2 are GTSNPN and SVGIG (reference sequence). This CDR3 reads CAWSVLGGGNTEAFF. The CDR3 nucleotides are TGTGCCTGGAGTGTCTTAGGGGGAGGGAACACTGAAGCTTTCTTT.

Only a few counts were recorded for this clonotype. At one of its ends the junction is not consistent with the germline gene, which may arise from a read error. The chain uses TRBV7-2 and TRBJ1-2; weak D call: TRBD1 (6 bases). The CDR3 sequence is 11 residues long. The germline V gene encodes CDR1 SGHTA and CDR2 FQGNSA. This CDR3 is CASSDRSGSSF. The CDR3 bases are TGTGCCAGCAGCGACAGGTCGGGGAGCTCCTTC.

The chain uses TRBV6-1 and TRBJ2-7, with D possibly being TRBD2 (6 bases). Looked up from germline, CDR1 is MNHNS and CDR2 is SASEGT. CDR3 length: 15 amino acids. Trimming stripped 6 bases from V and 7 bases from J, with 22 bases between. CDR3 residues: CASSRGTPVMDEQYF. In nucleotides, the CDR3 is TGTGCCAGCAGCCGCGGGACGCCGGTTATGGATGAGCAGTACTTC.

V gene TRBV2 combines with J gene TRBJ1-4; D possibly corresponds to TRBD1 (5 bases). Trimming took off 4 bases at V and 7 bases at J, with 10 bases between the two ends. There are 13 residues in the CDR3. Germline V lookup: CDR1 SNHLY, CDR2 FYNNEI. CDR3 sequence: CASSGSGAEKLFF. CDR3 DNA sequence: TGTGCCAGCAGTGGATCCGGGGCTGAAAAACTGTTTTTT.

This clonotype was counted only a few times. The chain combines TRBV6-6 with TRBJ1-5; D gene ambiguous. The CDR3 spans 11 residues. Germline CDR1 is MNHNY and CDR2 is SVGAGI (reference sequence). V was clipped by 2 bases and J by 6 bases, with 2 bases between them. DNA of the CDR3: TGTGCCAGCAGTTACCGTCAGCCCCAGCATTTT. This codes for CASSYRQPQHF.

This clonotype showed up many times. The chain links TRBV9 to TRBJ2-5; D uncertain. V lost 0 bases, J lost 1 base, and 4 bases lay in between. Germline V lookup: CDR1 SGDLS, CDR2 YYNGEE. The CDR3 has 13 residues. Written as DNA, the CDR3 is TGTGCCAGCAGCGTAGATATCCAAGAGACCCAGTACTTC. Protein sequence: CASSVDIQETQYF.

This clonotype was seen once. The rearrangement uses TRBV12-3 or TRBV12-4 and TRBJ1-2, with a possible D match to TRBD1 (6 bases). Trimming left V 1 base short and J 3 bases short, with 12 bases between. The CDR3 totals 15 residues. The CDR3 DNA is TGTGCCAGCAGTTTAGGAGCAGGGGCCCACTATGGCTACACCTTC. Its translation is CASSLGAGAHYGYTF.

This chain joins TRBV5-1 and TRBJ1-2, with D tentatively TRBD1 (5 bases). The CDR3 is made up of 13 amino acids. Per the germline V gene, CDR1 is SGHRS and CDR2 is YFSETQ. V gave up 4 bases and J gave up 1 base, with 8 bases separating them. The CDR3 bases are TGCGCCAGCAGCAAACAGGATAACTATGGCTACACCTTC. This codes for CASSKQDNYGYTF. Filled out from reference TRBV5-1 and TRBJ1-2, the complete variable domain reads KAGVTQTPRYLIKTRGQQVTLSCSPISGHRSVSWYQQTPGQGLQFLFEYFSETQRNKGNFPGRFSGRQFSNSRSEMNVSTLELGDSALYLCASSKQDNYGYTFGSGTRLTVV.

This clonotype was seen a handful of times. V is TRBV5-1 and J is TRBJ2-1; D not certain. Germline CDR1 and CDR2: SGHRS and YFSETQ. This CDR3 is 15 amino acids long. Trimming removed 4 bases from V and 2 bases from J, with 13 bases in between. The CDR3 region is CASSRHLEPYNEQFF. The CDR3 DNA sequence: TGCGCCAGCAGCCGACACTTAGAGCCCTACAATGAGCAGTTCTTC.

V usage is TRBV10-3 and J usage is TRBJ2-2; D is undetermined. V shed 8 bases and J shed 0 bases, with 10 bases lying between them. The CDR3 covers 14 residues. From germline, CDR1 is ENHRY and CDR2 SYGVKD. Here the CDR3 reads CAIPSEANTGELFF. CDR3 DNA: TGTGCCATCCCTAGTGAAGCGAACACCGGGGAGCTGTTTTTT.

This clonotype occurred a few times. The rearrangement links TRBV9 to TRBJ2-1; D ambiguous. CDR1 and CDR2 from the germline V gene are SGDLS and YYNGEE. V was trimmed by 0 bases and J by 0 bases, leaving 10 bases between them. The CDR3 contains 16 residues. The CDR3, as DNA: TGTGCCAGCAGCGTAGGGGCCGAGAGCTCCTACAATGAGCAGTTCTTC. It encodes CASSVGAESSYNEQFF.

This chain links TRBV5-4 with TRBJ1-4; D is possibly TRBD1 (5 bases). The CDR3 extends over 14 amino acids. The germline V and J ends were trimmed by 1 base and 6 bases, with 10 bases remaining between them. Germline-derived CDR1 and CDR2 are SGHNT and YYREEE (reference sequence). In DNA form, the CDR3 reads TGTGCCAGCAGCTTGCCCCTACAGGATGAAAAACTGTTTTTT. Its translation: CASSLPLQDEKLFF.

This chain links TRBV5-1 with TRBJ2-5; TRBD1 or TRBD2 may be the D gene (5 bases each). The germline gives CDR1 SGHRS, CDR2 YFSETQ. CDR3 length equals 14 residues. V was shortened by 4 bases and J by 3 bases, with 13 bases between the two germline ends. The chain's CDR3 is CASSVTGTEETQYF. The CDR3 DNA reads as TGCGCCAGCAGCGTTACCGGGACCGAAGAGACCCAGTACTTC.

This clonotype occurred a few times. The genes are TRBV9 and TRBJ1-4; no reliable D call. This CDR3 region has 13 residues. Trimming removed 1 base at V and 5 bases at J, with 6 bases between. Germline CDR1 and CDR2: SGDLS and YYNGEE. The DNA for the CDR3 is TGTGCCAGCAGCGTAACTGGGAATGAAAAACTGTTTTTT. This codes for CASSVTGNEKLFF.

This clonotype has just a few counts. The chain carries TRBV20-1 and TRBJ2-7; tentatively, D is TRBD2 (6 bases). The V and J ends lost 0 bases and 6 bases respectively, with 9 bases between them. The CDR3 is made up of 12 amino acids. Germline V gene sequence: CDR1 DFQATT, CDR2 SNEGSKA (reference sequence). The CDR3 DNA sequence: TGCAGTGCTAGAGATGTGGGGGGCGAGCAGTACTTC. It encodes CSARDVGGEQYF.

The chain is built from TRBV5-5 and TRBJ1-1; 7 bases are shared with TRBD1. The CDR3 spans 17 residues. V lost 4 bases to trimming and J lost 0 bases; unmatched junction nucleotides: 12. Per germline, CDR1 SGHKS and CDR2 YYEKEE (reference sequence). CDR3 sequence: CASSQNPWTGLNTEAFF. The CDR3 nucleotides read TGTGCCAGCAGCCAAAACCCCTGGACAGGATTGAACACTGAAGCTTTCTTT.